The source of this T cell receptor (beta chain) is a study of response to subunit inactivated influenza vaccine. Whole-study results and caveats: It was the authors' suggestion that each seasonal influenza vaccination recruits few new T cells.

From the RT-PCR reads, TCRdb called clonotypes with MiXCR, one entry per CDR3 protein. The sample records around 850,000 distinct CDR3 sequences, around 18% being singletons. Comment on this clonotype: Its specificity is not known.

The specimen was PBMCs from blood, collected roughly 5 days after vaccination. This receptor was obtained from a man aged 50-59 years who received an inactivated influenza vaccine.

CDR3 protein: CASSPRRDYEQYF. CDR3 in DNA: TGTGCCAGTTCTCCCAGGCGGGACTACGAGCAGTACTTC. The chain links TRBV11-1 to TRBJ2-7; tentative D call: TRBD2 (6 bases). The CDR3 runs to 13 residues. The germline CDR1 and CDR2 sequences are SGHAT and FQDESV (reference sequence). Deletions cut 9 bases from V and 3 bases from J, with 15 bases between.